This TCR beta chain was observed in a study of blood T cell repertoires in COVID-19. The wider study: Sources were T cells, B-cell-depleted T cells, or PBMCs; the material itself was cDNA or gDNA.

The length of the CDR3 is 15 residues. Trimming left V 0 bases short and J 0 bases short, with 6 bases between. Germline-derived CDR1 and CDR2 are MNHEY and SVGAGI. Original processing methods: Estimates of nucleated cell counts were drawn from the amplification of reference gene primers. TCRdb's table, derived via immunoSEQ multiplex PCR, lists solely in-frame clones and lacks some. That table supplies the V and J calls and clone size; D and trimming were determined from the DNA. Among more than 150,000 clones listed, around 84% were seen once. This clone has a handful of counts. Seattle enrolled patients during active infection and tracked them longitudinally.

The sequencing input was peripheral blood. The source is a man aged 60-69 years with COVID-19, enrolled during active disease. This sequence joins TRBV6-5 and TRBJ1-5; D remains unclear. CDR3 amino acids: CASSYSRSSNQPQHF. The CDR3 DNA sequence: TGTGCCAGCAGTTACTCGAGGAGTAGCAATCAGCCCCAGCATTTT.